This entry lists 30 T cell receptor beta chains sequenced from one sample in a study of blood T cell repertoires in COVID-19. Profiled with immunoSEQ multiplex PCR; TCRdb holds only in-frame clones, not every one. The sample holds some 83,000 clones, around nine tenths seen once. Sequenced material: peripheral blood. All receptors derive from a woman older than 75 with active or convalescent COVID-19.

The V call is TRBV12-5, the J call TRBJ2-3; 8 bases are a match to TRBD2. The germline gives CDR1 LGHNT, CDR2 FRNRAP. There are 15 residues in the CDR3. Losses at the gene ends were 2 bases for V and 4 bases for J; bases not matched to a gene: 5. CDR3 in amino acids: CASGLTGGPSDTQYF. The CDR3 DNA is TGTGCTAGTGGTTTGACGGGAGGGCCCTCAGATACGCAGTATTTT.

This chain connects TRBV7-9 to TRBJ1-5; the match to TRBD1 covers 8 bases. The germline V gene has CDR1 SEHNR and CDR2 FQNEAQ (reference sequence). V lost 5 bases and J lost 3; bases outside the gene matches: 3. CDR3 length: 14 amino acids. The CDR3 is CASSQGATNQPQHF. The CDR3 bases are TGTGCCAGCAGCCAGGGGGCGACCAATCAGCCCCAGCATTTT.

The chain combines TRBV5-1 with TRBJ1-2, with 7 positions matching TRBD1. The junction had 3 bases not matched to a gene; V was cut back by 4 bases and J by 0 bases. This CDR3 spans 14 amino acids. Germline assignment: CDR1 SGHRS and CDR2 YFSETQ. This CDR3 reads CASSLGTANYGYTF. As DNA, the CDR3 is TGCGCCAGCAGCCTAGGGACAGCTAACTATGGCTACACCTTC. The full variable domain, rest sourced from reference TRBV5-1 and TRBJ1-2, is KAGVTQTPRYLIKTRGQQVTLSCSPISGHRSVSWYQQTPGQGLQFLFEYFSETQRNKGNFPGRFSGRQFSNSRSEMNVSTLELGDSALYLCASSLGTANYGYTFGSGTRLTVV.

The CDR3 region has the DNA TGCAGCGTTGAGCCCGAGAGGTATGGCTACACCTTC. This encodes CSVEPERYGYTF. The chain is built from TRBV29-1 and TRBJ1-2; D is uncertain. This CDR3 spans 12 amino acids. Trimming shortened V by 3 bases and J by 5 bases, and 10 bases separated the two germline ends. CDR1 is SQVTM and CDR2 is ANQGSEA in the germline V gene. Variable domain in full (rest from reference TRBV29-1 and TRBJ1-2): SAVISQKPSRDICQRGTSLTIQCQVDSQVTMMFWYRQQPGQSLTLIATANQGSEATYESGFVIDKFPISRPNLTFSTLTVSNMSPEDSSIYLCSVEPERYGYTFGSGTRLTVV.

This clone occurred once. DNA for the CDR3: TGTGCCAGCAGGATGGGACAGGGGACAGATACGCAGTATTTT. It encodes CASRMGQGTDTQYF. This chain uses TRBV2 with TRBJ2-3; 10 bases map to TRBD1. This CDR3 has 14 amino acids. The junction had 3 bases not matched to a gene; V was cut back by 6 bases and J by 3 bases. Germline lookup yields CDR1 SNHLY and CDR2 FYNNEI.

This clone was picked up one time. The rearrangement links TRBV7-2 to TRBJ2-4, with TRBD1 matching 9 bases. CDR1 and CDR2 (germline): SGHTA, FQGNSA. The CDR3 consists of 15 residues. Losses at the gene ends were 6 bases for V and 8 bases for J; bases not matched to a gene: 11. The CDR3 DNA follows: TGTGCCAGCAGTGGGGGGACAGGGCTGTTGTACATTCAGTACTTC. Translating it yields CASSGGTGLLYIQYF.

The chain has TRBV5-6 and TRBJ2-6; TRBD1 is a possible D gene (6 bases). The CDR3 consists of 17 residues. V was pared by 0 bases and J by 1 base, with 11 bases between. Germline CDR1 reads SGHDT; CDR2 reads YYEEEE. The CDR3 loop is CASSLAGDRSGANVLTF. The CDR3 DNA reads TGTGCCAGCAGCTTGGCAGGGGATAGATCTGGGGCCAACGTCCTGACTTTC.

In this sample, this clone turned up a few times. The chain has TRBV5-4 and TRBJ2-5; D is possibly TRBD2 (6 bases). V dropped 4 bases and J dropped 4 bases, with 11 bases sitting between them. This CDR3 has 13 amino acids. The germline V gene encodes CDR1 SGHNT and CDR2 YYREEE (reference sequence). The CDR3 coding sequence is TGTGCCAGCAGCATTGTGGGGGGAGAGACCCAGTACTTC. Translating it yields CASSIVGGETQYF.

The rearrangement joins TRBV3-1 (or the pseudogene TRBV3-2) to TRBJ1-1; no definite D call. From germline, CDR1 is LGHDT and CDR2 YNNKEL (reference sequence). Trimming cost V 3 bases and J 1 base, with 9 bases left between them. The CDR3 consists of 14 residues. The chain's CDR3 is CASSHSGRNTEAFF. In nucleotides, the CDR3 is TGTGCCAGCAGCCATAGTGGGAGGAACACTGAAGCTTTCTTT.

The rearrangement links TRBV28 to TRBJ2-3, with TRBD2 as a possible D gene (6 bases). The V end lost 6 bases, the J end lost 0 bases, and 7 bases lay between the germline ends. The CDR3 contains 13 residues. Germline V gene lookup returns CDR1 MDHEN and CDR2 SYDVKM. CDR3 in amino acids: CASSGLSTDTQYF. CDR3 nucleotide sequence: TGTGCCAGCAGCGGACTAAGCACAGATACGCAGTATTTT.

The chain carries TRBV7-3 and TRBJ1-1, with D tentatively TRBD1 (5 bases). Trimming shortened V by 4 bases and J by 3 bases, and 9 bases separated the two germline ends. Germline V lookup: CDR1 SGHTA, CDR2 FQGTGA. The CDR3 covers 13 residues. The CDR3 region is CASSSQGYTEAFF. The DNA for the CDR3 is TGTGCCAGCAGCTCCCAGGGCTACACTGAAGCTTTCTTT.

The rearrangement uses TRBV7-9 and TRBJ2-7; tentatively, D is TRBD2 (5 bases). Germline V gene lookup returns CDR1 SEHNR and CDR2 FQNEAQ (reference sequence). The length of the CDR3 is 14 residues. V shed 1 base and J shed 4 bases, with 11 bases lying between them. CDR3 DNA: TGTGCCAGCAGCTTAGGTAGCGCGACTTACGAGCAGTACTTC. This sequence encodes CASSLGSATYEQYF.

The chain couples TRBV6-2 or TRBV6-3 to TRBJ2-6; a weak D match, TRBD1 (5 bases). V lost 2 bases and J 2 bases, leaving 7 bases between the germline ends. This CDR3 has 15 residues. The germline CDR1 and CDR2 sequences are MNHEY and SVGEGT. The CDR3 coding sequence is TGTGCCAGCAGTTACGAGACAGCTGGGGCCAACGTCCTGACTTTC. Translated, it gives CASSYETAGANVLTF.

Concerning this clone itself: Other DNA sequences in this specimen translate into the identical CDR3. The DNA of the CDR3 is TGTGCCAGCAGCCGAACGAATCAGGGGGCGATATTTGATGGCTACACCTTC. This translates into CASSRTNQGAIFDGYTF. The V call is TRBV6-6, the J call TRBJ1-2; 8 bases line up with TRBD1. J was trimmed by 6 bases and V by 6 bases; bases with no gene match: 18. The germline V gene has CDR1 MNHNY and CDR2 SVGAGI (reference sequence). The CDR3 length is 17 residues.

This clone was seen a handful of times. The chain uses TRBV10-3 and TRBJ1-2; 10 bases fit TRBD1. The CDR3 has 15 amino acids. Germline-derived CDR1 and CDR2 are ENHRY and SYGVKD. Trimming at V came to 2 bases and at J to 2 bases, leaving 2 bases not matched to a gene. This chain's CDR3 is CAISEGTGANYGYTF. Here the CDR3 DNA reads TGTGCCATCAGTGAGGGGACAGGGGCGAACTATGGCTACACCTTC.

The V gene is TRBV5-8, the J gene TRBJ1-5; maybe TRBD1 (5 bases). The CDR3 has 15 amino acids. Germline CDR1 reads SGHTS; CDR2 reads YDEGEE. The ends were cut back, 4 bases at V and 2 bases at J, with 13 bases in the middle. Here the CDR3 reads CASSGGGRGNQPQHF. The CDR3 DNA reads as TGTGCCAGCAGCGGGGGGGGTAGGGGCAATCAGCCCCAGCATTTT. The complete variable domain, with remaining parts taken from reference TRBV5-8 and TRBJ1-5, reads EAGVTQSPTHLIKTRGQQATLRCSPISGHTSVYWYQQALGLGLQFLLWYDEGEERNRGNFPPRFSGRQFPNYSSELNVNALELEDSALYLCASSGGGRGNQPQHFGDGTRLSIL.

The rearrangement uses TRBV21-1 and TRBJ1-1; the DNA was not used to check the table's D call, TRBD1. TRBV21-1 is described as a pseudogene. The CDR3 runs to 17 residues. CDR3 in amino acids: CASSKGAGTGKGTEAFF. In nucleotides, the CDR3 is TGTGCCAGCAGCAAAGGCGCCGGGACAGGGAAGGGCACTGAAGCTTTCTTT.

This rearrangement joins TRBV4-2 to TRBJ1-1; no definite D call. V was pared by 0 bases and J by 2 bases, with 7 bases between. CDR1 is LGHNA, CDR2 YNFKEQ, per germline. The CDR3 runs to 14 residues. The CDR3 DNA follows: TGTGCCAGCAGCCAAGAGTTACAAAACACTGAAGCTTTCTTT. Amino acids: CASSQELQNTEAFF.

This clone is a singleton in its sample. V is TRBV27 and J is TRBJ1-2; D is uncertain. V dropped 5 bases and J dropped 0 bases, with 7 bases sitting between them. This CDR3 region has 13 residues. CDR1 MNHEY and CDR2 SMNVEV come from the germline V gene (reference sequence). The CDR3: CASSPRTNYGYTF. CDR3 DNA sequence: TGTGCCAGCAGTCCTAGGACTAACTATGGCTACACCTTC.

Only one count was recorded for this clone. This CDR3 reads CASSPQSGSPLEQYF. For the CDR3, the DNA is TGTGCCAGCTCACCACAGAGCGGGTCACCACTGGAGCAGTACTTC. V and J are TRBV18 and TRBJ2-7; a weak D match, TRBD2 (6 bases). This CDR3 comprises 15 residues. Germline values: CDR1 KGHSH, CDR2 LQKENI. Trimming took 1 base from V and 7 from J, leaving 17 bases between them.

The chain has TRBV7-9 and TRBJ2-7; 7 bases map to TRBD1. Per germline, CDR1 SEHNR and CDR2 FQNEAQ (reference sequence). With V trimmed by 1 base and J by 2 bases, 5 bases remained unmatched. The CDR3 contains 15 residues. The CDR3 nucleotides are TGTGCCAGCAGCTTAGTCTGGGGACAGACCTACGAGCAGTACTTC. It specifies CASSLVWGQTYEQYF.

V is TRBV30 and J is TRBJ1-5; TRBD1 is a possible D gene (5 bases). Germline values: CDR1 GTSNPN, CDR2 SVGIG (reference sequence). The V end was cut by 0 bases, the J end by 7 bases, with 13 bases between. The CDR3 spans 14 residues. The CDR3 protein is CAWSVRGLRQPQHF. The CDR3, as DNA: TGTGCCTGGAGTGTCCGGGGGTTAAGACAGCCCCAGCATTTT.

The chain couples TRBV28 to TRBJ1-1; perhaps TRBD1 as D (6 bases). The ends were cut back, 9 bases at V and 4 bases at J, with 9 bases in the middle. This CDR3 is built from 11 residues. The germline CDR1 and CDR2 sequences are MDHEN and SYDVKM. The CDR3 region has the DNA TGTGCCAGTACAGGGTTCACTGAAGCTTTCTTT. This codes for CASTGFTEAFF.

The J gene is TRBJ1-2, the V gene TRBV5-8, with no clear D. This CDR3 region has 12 residues. From germline, CDR1 is SGHTS and CDR2 YDEGEE. V was shortened by 2 bases and J by 5 bases, with 7 bases between the two germline ends. CDR3 bases: TGTGCCAGCAGCTTTAAGCTGTATGGCTACACCTTC. It codes for CASSFKLYGYTF. Full variable domain (outside the CDR3, taken from reference TRBV5-8 and TRBJ1-2): EAGVTQSPTHLIKTRGQQATLRCSPISGHTSVYWYQQALGLGLQFLLWYDEGEERNRGNFPPRFSGRQFPNYSSELNVNALELEDSALYLCASSFKLYGYTFGSGTRLTVV.

A single count supports this clone. The chain uses TRBV5-1 and TRBJ2-7, with D unclear. V lost 3 bases and J lost 3, with 4 bases in between. Per the germline V gene, CDR1 is SGHRS and CDR2 is YFSETQ. CDR3 length: 11 residues. As DNA, the CDR3 is TGCGCCAGCAGCTCCAACTACGAGCAGTACTTC. This codes for CASSSNYEQYF.

V is TRBV7-9 and J is TRBJ2-5; a possible D gene is TRBD2 (5 bases). V was trimmed by 2 bases and J by 5 bases, leaving 12 bases between them. The CDR3 covers 14 residues. The germline V gene encodes CDR1 SEHNR and CDR2 FQNEAQ (reference sequence). CDR3 sequence: CASSLSRGFETQYF. CDR3 sequence (DNA): TGTGCCAGCAGCTTAAGCCGGGGTTTTGAGACCCAGTACTTC.

The rearrangement joins TRBV15 to TRBJ1-1, with 8 bases fitting TRBD1. Per the germline V gene, CDR1 is LNHNV and CDR2 is YYDKDF (reference sequence). This CDR3 is 15 amino acids long. V lost 5 bases to trimming and J lost 1 base; unmatched junction nucleotides: 6. The CDR3 loop reads CATSGRQGTNTEAFF. The CDR3 nucleotides are TGTGCCACCAGCGGACGACAGGGGACGAACACTGAAGCTTTCTTT.

This chain uses TRBV7-2 with TRBJ2-3; TRBD2 aligns across 12 bases. This CDR3 spans 16 amino acids. With 5 bases clipped from V and 7 bases from J, the junction kept 10 bases outside the gene matches. CDR1 and CDR2 (germline): SGHTA, FQGNSA. CDR3 coding DNA: TGTGCCAGCAGCCCGCTAGCGGGGGGGCCGATAAATACGCAGTATTTT. Translation: CASSPLAGGPINTQYF. Based on the CDR3 plus reference TRBV7-2 and TRBJ2-3, the full variable domain is GAGVSQSPSNKVTEKGKDVELRCDPISGHTALYWYRQSLGQGLEFLIYFQGNSAPDKSGLPSDRFSAERTGGSVSTLTIQRTQQEDSAVYLCASSPLAGGPINTQYFGPGTRLTVL.

This CDR3 is CASSSPRAAYEQYF. As DNA, the CDR3 is TGTGCCAGCAGTTCGCCCAGGGCCGCCTACGAGCAGTACTTC. The chain recombines TRBV6-5 with TRBJ2-7; weak D call: TRBD1 (5 bases). V dropped 4 bases and J dropped 2 bases, with 12 bases sitting between them. The CDR3 has 14 amino acids. Germline V lookup: CDR1 MNHEY, CDR2 SVGAGI.

The chain uses TRBV7-9 and TRBJ2-5; D uncertain. This CDR3 has 14 residues. Trimming stripped 3 bases from V and 2 bases from J, with 10 bases between. Germline V gene sequence: CDR1 SEHNR, CDR2 FQNEAQ (reference sequence). The CDR3, as DNA: TGTGCCAGCAGCTTCTACATGGAGCAAGAGACCCAGTACTTC. Its translation is CASSFYMEQETQYF. The variable domain in full, completed from reference TRBV7-9 and TRBJ2-5, reads DTGVSQNPRHKITKRGQNVTFRCDPISEHNRLYWYRQTLGQGPEFLTYFQNEAQLEKSRLLSDRFSAERPKGSFSTLEIQRTEQGDSAMYLCASSFYMEQETQYFGPGTRLLVL.